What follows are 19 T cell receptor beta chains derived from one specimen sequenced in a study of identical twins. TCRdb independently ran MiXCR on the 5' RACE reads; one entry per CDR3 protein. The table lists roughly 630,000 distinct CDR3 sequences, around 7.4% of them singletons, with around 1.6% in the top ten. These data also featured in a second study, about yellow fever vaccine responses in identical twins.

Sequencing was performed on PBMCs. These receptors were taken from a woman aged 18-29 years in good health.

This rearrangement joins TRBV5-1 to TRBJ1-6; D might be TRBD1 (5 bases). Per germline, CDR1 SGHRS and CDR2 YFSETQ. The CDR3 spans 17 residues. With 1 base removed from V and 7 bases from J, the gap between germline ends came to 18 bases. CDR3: CASSLNGEGPPNSPLHF. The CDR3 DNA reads TGCGCCAGCAGCTTGAATGGAGAGGGACCACCCAATTCACCCCTCCACTTT.

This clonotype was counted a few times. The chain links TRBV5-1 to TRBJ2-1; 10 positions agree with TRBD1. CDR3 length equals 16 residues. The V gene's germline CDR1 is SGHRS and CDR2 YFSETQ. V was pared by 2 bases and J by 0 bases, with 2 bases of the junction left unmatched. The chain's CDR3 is CASSFRTGGSYNEQFF. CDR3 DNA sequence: TGCGCCAGCAGCTTCCGGACAGGGGGCTCCTACAATGAGCAGTTCTTC.

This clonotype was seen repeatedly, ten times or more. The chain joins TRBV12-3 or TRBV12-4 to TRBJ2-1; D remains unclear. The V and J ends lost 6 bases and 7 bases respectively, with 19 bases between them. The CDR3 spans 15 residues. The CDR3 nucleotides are TGTGCCAGCAGCGGACCCGAGGACGTGAGGAATGAGCAGTTCTTC. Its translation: CASSGPEDVRNEQFF.

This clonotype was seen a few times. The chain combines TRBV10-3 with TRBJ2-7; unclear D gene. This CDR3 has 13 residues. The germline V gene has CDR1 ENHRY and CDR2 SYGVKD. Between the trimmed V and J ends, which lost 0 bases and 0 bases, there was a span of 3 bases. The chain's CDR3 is CAISESNSYEQYV. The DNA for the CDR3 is TGTGCCATCAGTGAGTCCAACTCCTACGAGCAGTACGTC.

CDR3 region: CASSLGPTSTGETQYF. The CDR3 region has the DNA TGTGCCAGCAGCTTAGGACCGACTAGTACAGGGGAGACCCAGTACTTC. The chain couples TRBV7-6 to TRBJ2-5; perhaps D is TRBD1 or TRBD2 (6 bases each). The CDR3 is 16 amino acids. CDR1 and CDR2 from the germline V gene are SGHVS and FNYEAQ. The V and J ends lost 1 base and 5 bases respectively, with 17 bases between them.

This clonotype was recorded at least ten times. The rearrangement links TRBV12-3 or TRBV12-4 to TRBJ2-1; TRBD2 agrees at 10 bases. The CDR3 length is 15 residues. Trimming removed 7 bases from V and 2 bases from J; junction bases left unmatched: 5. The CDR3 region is CASTTGTSAYNEQFF. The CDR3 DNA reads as TGTGCCAGCACTACCGGGACTAGCGCCTACAATGAGCAGTTCTTC.

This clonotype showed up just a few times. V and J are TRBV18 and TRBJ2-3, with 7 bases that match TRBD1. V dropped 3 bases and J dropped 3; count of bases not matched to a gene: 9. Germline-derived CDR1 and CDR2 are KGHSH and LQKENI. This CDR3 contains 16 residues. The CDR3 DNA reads TGTGCCAGCTCACCTTATAAGGGGGCGAAGACAGATACGCAGTATTTT. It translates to CASSPYKGAKTDTQYF.

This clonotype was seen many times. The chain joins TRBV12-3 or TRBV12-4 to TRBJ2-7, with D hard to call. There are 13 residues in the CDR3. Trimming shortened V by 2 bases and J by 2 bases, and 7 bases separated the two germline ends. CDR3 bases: TGTGCCAGCAGTTTAAGGCCTGCCTACGAGCAGTACTTC. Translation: CASSLRPAYEQYF.

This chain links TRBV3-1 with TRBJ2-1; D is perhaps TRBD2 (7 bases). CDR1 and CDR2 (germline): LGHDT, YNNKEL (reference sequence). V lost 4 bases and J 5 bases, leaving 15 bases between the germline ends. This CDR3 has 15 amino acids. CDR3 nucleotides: TGTGCCAGCAGCCTCCCAAGGGGGGGGGACAATGAGCAGTTCTTC. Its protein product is CASSLPRGGDNEQFF.

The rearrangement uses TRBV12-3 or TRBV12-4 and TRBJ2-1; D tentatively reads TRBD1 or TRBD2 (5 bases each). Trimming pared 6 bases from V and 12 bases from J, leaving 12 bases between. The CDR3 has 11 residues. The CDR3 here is CASSKGTLQFF. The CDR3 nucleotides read TGTGCCAGCAGCAAGGGGACGCTGCAGTTCTTC.

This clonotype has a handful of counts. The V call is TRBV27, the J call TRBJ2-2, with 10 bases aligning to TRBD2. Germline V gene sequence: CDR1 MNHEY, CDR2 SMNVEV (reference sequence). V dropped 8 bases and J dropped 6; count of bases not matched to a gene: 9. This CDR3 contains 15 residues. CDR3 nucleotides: TGTGCCAGCTCCATAGCGGGAGGCCCCCCCGGGGAGCTGTTTTTT. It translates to CASSIAGGPPGELFF.

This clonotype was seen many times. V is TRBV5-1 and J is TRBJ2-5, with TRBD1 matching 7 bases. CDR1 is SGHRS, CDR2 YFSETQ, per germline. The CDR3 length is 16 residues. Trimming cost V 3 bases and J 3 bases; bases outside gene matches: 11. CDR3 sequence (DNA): TGCGCCAGCAGCTGGCTAATCCGGGACAGCAAAGAGACCCAGTACTTC. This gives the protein CASSWLIRDSKETQYF.

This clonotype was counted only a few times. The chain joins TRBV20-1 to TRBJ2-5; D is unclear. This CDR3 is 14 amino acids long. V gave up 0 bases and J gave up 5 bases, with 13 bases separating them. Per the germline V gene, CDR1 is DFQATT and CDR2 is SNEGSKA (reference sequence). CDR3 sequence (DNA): TGCAGTGCTAGAGATCGGTATTTAATGGAGACCCAGTACTTC. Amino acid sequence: CSARDRYLMETQYF.

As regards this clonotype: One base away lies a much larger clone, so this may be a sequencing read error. CDR3 sequence: CATSWVREGTDTQYF. The CDR3 nucleotides are TGTGCCACCTCCTGGGTCAGGGAGGGCACAGATACGCAGTATTTT. This rearrangement joins TRBV3-1 to TRBJ2-3; D perhaps matches TRBD2 (6 bases). The CDR3 is 15 residues long. V was clipped by 10 bases and J by 1 base, with 18 bases between them. CDR1 is LGHDT and CDR2 is YNNKEL in the germline V gene (reference sequence).

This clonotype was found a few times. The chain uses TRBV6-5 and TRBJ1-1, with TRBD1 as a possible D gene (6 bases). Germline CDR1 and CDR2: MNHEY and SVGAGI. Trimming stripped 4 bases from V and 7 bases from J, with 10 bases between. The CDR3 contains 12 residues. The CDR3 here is CASSSPTGEAFF. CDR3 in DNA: TGTGCCAGCAGTTCCCCGACAGGTGAAGCTTTCTTT.

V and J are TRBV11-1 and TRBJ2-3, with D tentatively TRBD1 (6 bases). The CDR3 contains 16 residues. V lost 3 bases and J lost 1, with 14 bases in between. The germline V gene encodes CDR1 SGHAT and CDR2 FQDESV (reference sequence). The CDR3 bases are TGTGCCAGCAGCTTCACAGGGTTGGGTGGCACAGATACGCAGTATTTT. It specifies CASSFTGLGGTDTQYF.

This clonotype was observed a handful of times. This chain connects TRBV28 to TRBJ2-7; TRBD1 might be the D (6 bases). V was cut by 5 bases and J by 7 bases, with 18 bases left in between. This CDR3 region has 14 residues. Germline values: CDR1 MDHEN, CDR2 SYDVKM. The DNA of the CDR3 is TGTGCCAGCAGTGCAGGGATTGGGGGCAGGGAGCAGTACGTC. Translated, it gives CASSAGIGGREQYV.

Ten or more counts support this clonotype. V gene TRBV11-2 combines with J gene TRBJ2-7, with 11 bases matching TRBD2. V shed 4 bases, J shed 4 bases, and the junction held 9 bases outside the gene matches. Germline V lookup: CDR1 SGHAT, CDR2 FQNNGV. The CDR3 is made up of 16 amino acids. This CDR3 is CASSSRTSGSVYEQYF. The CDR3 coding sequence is TGTGCCAGCAGCTCGCGGACTAGCGGGTCTGTATACGAGCAGTACTTC.

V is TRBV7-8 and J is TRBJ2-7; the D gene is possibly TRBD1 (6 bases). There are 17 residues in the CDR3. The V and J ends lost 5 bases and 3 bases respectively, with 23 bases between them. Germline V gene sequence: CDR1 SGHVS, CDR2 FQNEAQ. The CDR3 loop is CASSPEPYQGSGYEQYF. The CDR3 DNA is TGTGCCAGCAGCCCTGAGCCCTACCAGGGGAGCGGCTACGAGCAGTACTTC.